This T cell receptor (beta chain) was captured in a study of T cell responses to AZD1222 COVID-19 vaccine. With regard to this clone: Its specificity is unknown.

General observations from the study: Clonal diversity was possibly underestimated, and the donors were mostly white British, with more females. Regions 160-218 and 743-854 held dominance among vaccine-associated CD4 TCRs, which spanned spike.

Data came from immunoSEQ multiplex PCR; TCRdb stores just in-frame clones and leaves some out. The table records approximately 67,000 clones, roughly four fifths of them present only once. The CDR3 consists of 13 residues. Trimming left V 5 bases short and J 4 bases short, with 11 bases between. The sequence was obtained from an adult who received the AZD1222 COVID-19 vaccine. The sample here was peripheral blood, taken 28 days after the second AZD1222 dose. The rearrangement joins TRBV12-3 or TRBV12-4 to TRBJ1-2; D perhaps matches TRBD1 (5 bases). The CDR3 protein is CASSPSGGYGYTF. The DNA of the CDR3 is TGTGCCAGCAGTCCGTCGGGGGGCTATGGCTACACCTTC.